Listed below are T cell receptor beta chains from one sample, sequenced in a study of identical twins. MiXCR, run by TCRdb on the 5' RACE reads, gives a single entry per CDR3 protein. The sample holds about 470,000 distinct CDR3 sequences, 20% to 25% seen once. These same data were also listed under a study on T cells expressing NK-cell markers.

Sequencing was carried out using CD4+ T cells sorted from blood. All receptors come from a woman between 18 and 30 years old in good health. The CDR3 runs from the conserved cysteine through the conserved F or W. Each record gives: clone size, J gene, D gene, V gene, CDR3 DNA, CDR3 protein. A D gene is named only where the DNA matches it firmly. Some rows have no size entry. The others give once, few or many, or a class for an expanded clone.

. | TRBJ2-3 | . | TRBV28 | TGTGCCAGCAGTTTAGTCCGCTATACGCAGTATTTT | CASSLVRYTQYF
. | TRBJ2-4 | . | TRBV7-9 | TGTGCCAGCAGCTTGGATTTAGCCAAAAACATTCAGTACTTC | CASSLDLAKNIQYF
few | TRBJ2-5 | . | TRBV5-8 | TGTGCCAGCAGCTTGGACGGAACAGAGACCCAGTACTTC | CASSLDGTETQYF
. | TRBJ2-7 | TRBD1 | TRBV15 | TGTGCCACCAGCGGCCAAAACAGGGGGCACGACGAGCAGTACTTC | CATSGQNRGHDEQYF
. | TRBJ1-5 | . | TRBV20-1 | TGCAGTGCTAGACCGGAAAGGGGAGGGGATCAGCCCCAGCATTTT | CSARPERGGDQPQHF
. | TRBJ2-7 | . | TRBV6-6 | TGTGCCAGCACTTGGTTATGGTCCTACGAGCAGTACTTC | CASTWLWSYEQYF
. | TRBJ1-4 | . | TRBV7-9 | TGTGCCAGCAGCTTAGCGACGAGGGAAGAAAAACTGTTTTTT | CASSLATREEKLFF
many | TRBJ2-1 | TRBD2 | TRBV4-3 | TGCGCCAGCAGCCAAGCGGCTAGCGGGAGGGGGGATGAGCAGTTCTTC | CASSQAASGRGDEQFF
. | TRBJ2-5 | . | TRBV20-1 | TGCAGTGCTGACGGGGGACTTCCCCAAGAGACCCAGTACTTC | CSADGGLPQETQYF
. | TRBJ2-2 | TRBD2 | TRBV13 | TGTGCCAGCAGCTTAGGGCGACTACGCCCAGCGGGGACCGGGGAGCTGTTTTTT | CASSLGRLRPAGTGELFF
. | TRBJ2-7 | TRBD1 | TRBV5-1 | TGCGCCAGCAGCTTTTCGGACAGGGTCTACGAGCAGTACTTC | CASSFSDRVYEQYF
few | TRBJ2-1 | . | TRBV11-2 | TGTGCCAGCAGCCCGGGGTACAACGGCAATTACAATGAGCAGTTCTTC | CASSPGYNGNYNEQFF
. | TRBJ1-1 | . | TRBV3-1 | TGTGCCAGCAGCCAAGATAAGGGCGGCAGTGGAAACACTGAAGCTTTCTTT | CASSQDKGGSGNTEAFF
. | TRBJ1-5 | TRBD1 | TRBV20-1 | TGCAGTGCCGACAGGGGTCGCAATCAGCCCCAGCATTTT | CSADRGRNQPQHF
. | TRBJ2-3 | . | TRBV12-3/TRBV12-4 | TGTGCCAGCACCCACGAAGGCGCTAGAAATACGTATTTT | CASTHEGARNTYF
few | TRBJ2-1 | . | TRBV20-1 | TGCAGTGCGGCTGATGGGACCTCCTACAATGAGCAGTTCTTC | CSAADGTSYNEQFF
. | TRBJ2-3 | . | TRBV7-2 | TGTGCCAGCAGCCCTCAGTGGTCCGGGGCAGATACGCAGTATTTT | CASSPQWSGADTQYF
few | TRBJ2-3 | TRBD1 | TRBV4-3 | TGCGCCAGCAGCCAGGGGACAGGGGCCGGAGGCACAGATACGCAGTATTTT | CASSQGTGAGGTDTQYF
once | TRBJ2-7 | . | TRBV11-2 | TGTGCCAGCAGCGTCCATGGCGAGCAGTACTTC | CASSVHGEQYF
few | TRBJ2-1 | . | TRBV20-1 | TGCAGTGCTGAGGAAATAACCTCCTACAATGAGCAGTTCTTC | CSAEEITSYNEQFF
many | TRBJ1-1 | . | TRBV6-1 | TGTGCCAGCAGTGTGATGAACACTGAAGCTTTCTTT | CASSVMNTEAFF
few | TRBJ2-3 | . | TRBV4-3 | TGCGCCAGCAGCCAAGAATTTCGGCCAGATACGCAGTATTTT | CASSQEFRPDTQYF